One and the same sample provided the 20 T cell receptor beta chains below, sequenced in a study of PD-1 blockade in classical Hodgkin lymphoma. Brentuximab vedotin exposure varied, and every patient relapsed after autologous stem cell transplantation. This table comes from immunoSEQ multiplex PCR, and its TCRdb copy is limited to in-frame clones, with some not included. Of some 25,000 clones in the sample, about 81% were seen once. This specimen consisted of peripheral blood mononuclear cells (PBMCs), obtained before the second cycle of nivolumab. These receptors were taken from a human donor with classical Hodgkin lymphoma.

This clone has a single count. The J gene is TRBJ1-2, the V gene TRBV5-6, with D unclear. V lost 3 bases and J 7 bases, leaving 10 bases between the germline ends. Germline assignment: CDR1 SGHDT and CDR2 YYEEEE. This CDR3 spans 12 amino acids. The CDR3 sequence is CASSWPEGGYTF. CDR3 nucleotide sequence: TGTGCCAGCAGCTGGCCGGAGGGTGGCTACACCTTC.

The chain combines TRBV23-1 with TRBJ1-4; TRBD1 matches 7 bases. TRBV23-1 is an ORF; its function is uncertain. The CDR3 covers 19 residues. Losses at the gene ends were 0 bases for V and 7 bases for J; bases not matched to a gene: 17. The CDR3 nucleotides read TGCGCCAGCAGTCAATCAGGGGGCAGGGGGGGGTTTCTCGGTGAAAAACTGTTTTTT. Translation: CASSQSGGRGGFLGEKLFF.

This clone appeared a few times. The rearrangement links TRBV29-1 to TRBJ1-5; tentative D call: TRBD1 (6 bases). This CDR3 is built from 12 residues. The V and J ends lost 7 bases and 4 bases respectively, with 11 bases between them. From germline, CDR1 is SQVTM and CDR2 ANQGSEA. In DNA, the CDR3 is TGCAGCGCCCAAGGACAGAATCAGCCCCAGCATTTT. This gives the protein CSAQGQNQPQHF.

This clone came up a few times. The chain couples TRBV7-2 to TRBJ1-6, with a weak D call TRBD1 (6 bases). From germline, CDR1 is SGHTA and CDR2 FQGNSA. The CDR3 length is 16 residues. V was cut by 3 bases and J by 7 bases, with 16 bases left in between. The CDR3 DNA is TGTGCCAGCAGCTTTGTGCGCACAGGGAACAATTCACCCCTCCACTTT. Protein: CASSFVRTGNNSPLHF.

V is TRBV29-1 and J is TRBJ1-1; D is perhaps TRBD1 (5 bases). The CDR3 runs 13 residues. V lost 3 bases and J lost 4, with 12 bases in between. Per the germline V gene, CDR1 is SQVTM and CDR2 is ANQGSEA. CDR3 region: CSVEEGVGTEAFF. CDR3 DNA: TGCAGCGTTGAGGAAGGGGTCGGCACTGAAGCTTTCTTT.

The CDR3 coding sequence is TGCGCCAGCAGCCTCGGACAGGGGGCAAACACTGAAGCTTTCTTT. It encodes CASSLGQGANTEAFF. V usage is TRBV4-3 and J usage is TRBJ1-1, with 11 bases identical to TRBD1. V lost 4 bases, J lost 2 bases, and 3 bases stayed unmatched. Germline CDR1 LGHNA, CDR2 YSLEER. The CDR3 totals 15 residues.

This chain connects TRBV5-5 to TRBJ2-3; 7 positions agree with TRBD1. Trimming took 0 bases from V and 4 from J; bases not matched to a gene: 5. The CDR3 runs to 15 residues. CDR1 and CDR2 from the germline V gene are SGHKS and YYEKEE (reference sequence). The CDR3: CASSLVGGLADTQYF. The CDR3, as DNA: TGTGCCAGCAGCTTGGTAGGGGGCCTGGCAGATACGCAGTATTTT.

The gene calls are TRBV6-5 and TRBJ1-2; D gene unclear. There are 13 residues in the CDR3. From germline, CDR1 is MNHEY and CDR2 SVGAGI. V lost 0 bases to trimming and J lost 13 bases, with 15 bases between them. The DNA of the CDR3 is TGTGCCAGCAGTTACTCGAAGGAGCGGATGTTCACCTTC. Its translation is CASSYSKERMFTF.

The chain recombines TRBV5-1 with TRBJ2-2; 7 bases agree with TRBD1. The V gene end was trimmed by 4 bases and the J gene end by 5 bases; junction bases not matched to a gene: 5. In germline, CDR1 is SGHRS, CDR2 YFSETQ. The CDR3 is made up of 14 amino acids. The CDR3 DNA is TGCGCCAGCAGCCCCACAGGGGCGACCGGGGAGCTGTTTTTT. Translated, it gives CASSPTGATGELFF.

V gene TRBV4-3 combines with J gene TRBJ2-1; D might be TRBD1 or TRBD2, each matching 5 bases. Germline lookup yields CDR1 LGHNA and CDR2 YSLEER. Trimming left V 4 bases short and J 8 bases short, with 18 bases between. The CDR3 has 15 amino acids. The CDR3 spells CASSRDLGDGDEQFF. The CDR3 region has the DNA TGCGCCAGCAGCCGCGACCTGGGGGACGGGGATGAGCAGTTCTTC.

This rearrangement joins TRBV2 to TRBJ1-4; no reliable D call. There are 14 residues in the CDR3. The germline gives CDR1 SNHLY, CDR2 FYNNEI. V dropped 2 bases and J dropped 8 bases, with 12 bases sitting between them. The CDR3 sequence: CASSEQGFGEKLFF. The CDR3 DNA reads as TGTGCCAGCAGTGAACAAGGGTTCGGGGAAAAACTGTTTTTT.

The rearrangement uses TRBV4-2 and TRBJ2-1; D not resolved. Germline loops: CDR1 LGHNA, CDR2 YNFKEQ. V was shortened by 3 bases and J by 6 bases, with 9 bases between the two germline ends. The CDR3 length is 13 residues. The CDR3 region is CASSQWLFNEQFF. The CDR3 DNA reads as TGTGCCAGCAGCCAGTGGCTATTCAATGAGCAGTTCTTC.

The chain recombines TRBV5-1 with TRBJ1-1; D not certain. Germline CDR1 SGHRS, CDR2 YFSETQ. Trimming shortened V by 0 bases and J by 0 bases, and 6 bases separated the two germline ends. The CDR3 is 14 amino acids. The CDR3 bases are TGCGCCAGCAGCTTGGGGGCTATGAACACTGAAGCTTTCTTT. Protein product: CASSLGAMNTEAFF.

This clone has a single count. The rearrangement uses TRBV4-3 and TRBJ1-1; TRBD1 matches 10 bases. The germline gives CDR1 LGHNA, CDR2 YSLEER. CDR3 length: 14 residues. Trimming removed 4 bases from V and 7 bases from J; junction bases left unmatched: 6. The CDR3 protein is CASSRLGTGVEAFF. The CDR3 region has the DNA TGCGCCAGCAGCCGCCTCGGGACAGGGGTTGAAGCTTTCTTT.

V and J are TRBV4-3 and TRBJ1-1, with 7 positions matching TRBD1. The CDR3 length is 17 residues. The V and J ends lost 4 bases and 3 bases, in that order; junction bases with no gene match: 14. The germline V gene encodes CDR1 LGHNA and CDR2 YSLEER. CDR3 DNA: TGCGCCAGCAGCCCCGAAGGGGGCAGGCACGGGGACACTGAAGCTTTCTTT. It translates to CASSPEGGRHGDTEAFF.

In this sample, this clone turned up a few times. This chain connects TRBV5-4 to TRBJ2-3; 15 bases fit TRBD2. The CDR3 is made up of 15 amino acids. V was pared by 4 bases and J by 5 bases, with 2 bases of the junction left unmatched. The germline CDR1 and CDR2 sequences are SGHNT and YYREEE (reference sequence). CDR3 nucleotides: TGTGCCAGCAGCGCGGGACTAGCGGGGGGAGATACGCAGTATTTT. The encoded protein is CASSAGLAGGDTQYF.

Of note for this clone: The junction departs from germline at one end; a sequencing error may be responsible. CDR3 nucleotide sequence: TGTGCCAGAAGCTTATCAGGGTTTGGCTACACCTTC. It is translated as CARSLSGFGYTF. The chain couples TRBV11-3 to TRBJ1-2; D might be TRBD1 (5 bases). CDR3 length: 12 residues. From germline, CDR1 is SGHNT and CDR2 YENEEA.

J is TRBJ2-7 and V is TRBV9; no clear D gene. CDR1 is SGDLS, CDR2 YYNGEE, per germline. The germline V and J ends were trimmed by 0 bases and 2 bases, with 15 bases remaining between them. The CDR3 has 16 amino acids. The DNA of the CDR3 is TGTGCCAGCAGCGTAGTTCCGGGCCCTTCGACCTACGAGCAGTACTTC. Translation: CASSVVPGPSTYEQYF.

The rearrangement uses TRBV6-5 and TRBJ2-5, with TRBD1 as a possible D gene (5 bases). There are 15 residues in the CDR3. CDR1 and CDR2 from the germline V gene are MNHEY and SVGAGI. The ends were cut back, 7 bases at V and 2 bases at J, with 17 bases in the middle. For the CDR3, the DNA is TGTGCCAGCAACACCGCGACAGAGCTACAAGAGACCCAGTACTTC. Translating it yields CASNTATELQETQYF.

V and J are TRBV15 and TRBJ2-1, with a weak D call TRBD1 (6 bases). The germline gives CDR1 LNHNV, CDR2 YYDKDF (reference sequence). This CDR3 is 16 amino acids long. V lost 8 bases and J lost 7, with 24 bases in between. CDR3 region: CATSDAGTNLGNEQFF. CDR3 DNA sequence: TGTGCCACCTCAGATGCCGGGACAAATCTCGGGAATGAGCAGTTCTTC.